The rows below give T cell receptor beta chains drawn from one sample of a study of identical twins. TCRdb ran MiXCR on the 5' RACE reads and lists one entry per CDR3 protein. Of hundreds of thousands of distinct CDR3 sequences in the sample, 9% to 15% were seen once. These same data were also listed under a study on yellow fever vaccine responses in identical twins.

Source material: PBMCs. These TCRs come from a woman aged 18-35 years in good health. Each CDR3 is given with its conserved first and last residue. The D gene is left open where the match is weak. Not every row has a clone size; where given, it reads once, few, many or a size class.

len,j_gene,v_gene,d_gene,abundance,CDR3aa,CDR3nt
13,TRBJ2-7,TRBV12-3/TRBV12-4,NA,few,CASSPGLHNEQYF,TGTGCCAGCAGCCCCGGACTCCATAACGAGCAGTACTTC
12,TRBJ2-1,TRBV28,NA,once,CASSKGNDEQFF,TGTGCCAGCAGCAAAGGTAACGATGAGCAGTTCTTC
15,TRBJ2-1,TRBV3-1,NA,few,CASSHPGIFNNEQFF,TGTGCCAGCAGCCATCCCGGGATTTTCAACAATGAGCAGTTCTTC
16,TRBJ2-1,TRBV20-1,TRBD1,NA,CSARGAQGSPTNEQFF,TGCAGTGCCCGTGGTGCACAGGGGTCCCCTACAAATGAGCAGTTCTTC
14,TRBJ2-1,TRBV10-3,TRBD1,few,CAITGTGINNEQFF,TGTGCCATTACCGGGACAGGAATAAACAATGAGCAGTTCTTC
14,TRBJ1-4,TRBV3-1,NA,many,CASSQMSTNEKLFF,TGTGCCAGCAGCCAAATGTCAACTAATGAAAAACTGTTTTTT
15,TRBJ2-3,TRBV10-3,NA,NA,CATAGTLSSTDTQYF,TGTGCCACAGCCGGGACCCTCTCTAGCACAGATACGCAGTATTTT
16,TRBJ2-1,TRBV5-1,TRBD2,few,CASSLLLAGVANEQFF,TGCGCCAGCAGCTTGCTGCTAGCGGGAGTCGCCAATGAGCAGTTCTTC
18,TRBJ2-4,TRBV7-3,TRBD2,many,CASGYPGLAGVDKNIQYF,TGTGCCAGCGGCTATCCGGGACTAGCGGGAGTTGACAAAAACATTCAGTACTTC
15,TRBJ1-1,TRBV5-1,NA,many,CASSLEQATLTEAFF,TGCGCCAGCAGCTTGGAACAGGCCACCCTCACTGAAGCTTTCTTT
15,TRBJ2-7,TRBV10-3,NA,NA,CAISESGSETYEQYF,TGTGCCATCAGTGAGTCCGGGTCAGAAACCTACGAGCAGTACTTC
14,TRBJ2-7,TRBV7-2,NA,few,CASSPRFGHYEQYF,TGTGCCAGCAGCCCCAGGTTTGGGCACTACGAGCAGTACTTC
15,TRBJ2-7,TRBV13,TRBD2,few,CASSDGTSGTGEQYF,TGTGCCAGCAGCGATGGGACTAGCGGGACAGGCGAGCAGTACTTC
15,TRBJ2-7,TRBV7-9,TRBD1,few,CASSLPDRGFYEQYF,TGTGCCAGCAGCTTACCGGACAGGGGATTTTACGAGCAGTACTTC
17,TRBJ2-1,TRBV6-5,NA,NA,CASSYSLGGRLGLEQFF,TGTGCCAGCAGTTACTCGTTAGGGGGACGACTAGGTCTTGAGCAGTTCTTC
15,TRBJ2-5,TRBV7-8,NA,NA,CASSAYDRALETQYF,TGTGCCAGCAGCGCCTACGACCGGGCCCTGGAGACCCAGTACTTC
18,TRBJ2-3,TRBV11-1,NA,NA,CASSLARIAPRVIDTQYF,TGTGCCAGCAGCTTAGCGCGGATCGCCCCCAGGGTGATTGATACGCAGTATTTT
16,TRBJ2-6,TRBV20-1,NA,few,CSARAGDPSGANVLTF,TGCAGTGCTAGGGCAGGGGACCCCTCTGGGGCCAACGTCCTGACTTTC
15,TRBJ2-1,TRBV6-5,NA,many,CASSYSGLDYNEQFF,TGTGCCAGCAGTTACTCGGGCCTGGATTACAATGAGCAGTTCTTC
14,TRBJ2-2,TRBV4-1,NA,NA,CASSQGLHTGELFF,TGCGCCAGCAGCCAAGGCTTGCACACCGGGGAGCTGTTTTTT
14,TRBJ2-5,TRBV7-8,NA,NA,CASSPWRLQETQYF,TGTGCCAGCAGCCCCTGGCGGCTACAAGAGACCCAGTACTTC
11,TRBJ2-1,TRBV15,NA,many,CATGSYNEQFF,TGTGCCACCGGCTCCTACAATGAGCAGTTCTTC
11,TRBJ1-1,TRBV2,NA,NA,CASSPSQGAFF,TGTGCCAGCAGTCCCAGTCAAGGAGCTTTCTTT
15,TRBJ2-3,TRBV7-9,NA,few,CASSLMGWDTDTQYF,TGTGCCAGCAGCTTAATGGGGTGGGACACAGATACGCAGTATTTT
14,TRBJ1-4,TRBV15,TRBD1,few,CATSSRDRGEKLFF,TGTGCCACCAGCAGTAGGGACAGAGGCGAAAAACTGTTTTTT
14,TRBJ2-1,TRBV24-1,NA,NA,CATSEKQSYNEQFF,TGTGCCACCAGTGAAAAACAGTCCTACAATGAGCAGTTCTTC